The present T cell receptor beta chain was sequenced within a study of shared clonotypes between healthy human individuals. General study findings and limits: Blood alone was sampled, and tissue repertoires likely differ. Clonotypes not shared had lower generation probabilities than those common to all four donors.

Germline V gives CDR1 SGHDT, CDR2 YYEEEE. J lost 4 bases, V lost 1 base, and 3 bases had no gene match. The CDR3 spans 15 residues. Everyone who donated was a Caucasian adult who lived in Nashville, Tennessee. For each subset, genomic DNA was distributed in equal portions over several immunoSEQ plates. Method: immunoSEQ multiplex PCR; TCRdb's copy keeps in-frame clones and lacks some. The sample consists of over a million clones, 98% to 99% of them appearing once. A remark on this clone: Its target is not known.

The sequenced sample consisted of naive CD4+ T cells sorted from blood. Subset given: CD45RA+ positively selected. The receptor comes from a man aged 25-40 years in good health. J is TRBJ2-1 and V is TRBV5-6; 9 bases match TRBD2. DNA for the CDR3: TGTGCCAGCAGCTTGCAAACTAGCGGGTACAATGAGCAGTTCTTC. Its translation is CASSLQTSGYNEQFF.